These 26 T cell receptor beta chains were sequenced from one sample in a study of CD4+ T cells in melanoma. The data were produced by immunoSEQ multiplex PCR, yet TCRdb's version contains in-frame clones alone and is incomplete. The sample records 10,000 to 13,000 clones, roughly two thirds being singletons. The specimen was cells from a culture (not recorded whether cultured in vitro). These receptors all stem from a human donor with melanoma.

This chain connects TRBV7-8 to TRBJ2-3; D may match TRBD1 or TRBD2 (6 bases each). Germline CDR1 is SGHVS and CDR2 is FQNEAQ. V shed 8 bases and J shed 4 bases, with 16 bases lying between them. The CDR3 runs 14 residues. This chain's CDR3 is CASGPGGPADTQYF. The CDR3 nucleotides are TGTGCCAGCGGCCCTGGGGGGCCGGCAGATACGCAGTATTTT. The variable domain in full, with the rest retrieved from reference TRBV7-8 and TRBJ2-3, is GAGVSQSPRYKVAKRGQDVALRCDPISGHVSLFWYQQALGQGPEFLTYFQNEAQLDKSGLPSDRFFAERPEGSVSTLKIQRTQQEDSAVYLCASGPGGPADTQYFGPGTRLTVL.

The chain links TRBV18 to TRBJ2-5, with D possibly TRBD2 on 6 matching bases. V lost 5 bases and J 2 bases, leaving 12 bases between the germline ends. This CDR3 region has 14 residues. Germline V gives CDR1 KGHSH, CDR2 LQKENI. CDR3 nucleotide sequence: TGTGCCAGCTCAGTGCCGGGAGTTCAAGAGACCCAGTACTTC. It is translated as CASSVPGVQETQYF.

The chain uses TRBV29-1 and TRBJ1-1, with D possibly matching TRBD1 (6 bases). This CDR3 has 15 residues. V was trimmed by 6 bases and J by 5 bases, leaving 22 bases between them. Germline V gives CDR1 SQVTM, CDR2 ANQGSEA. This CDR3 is CSVRDKGLVVTEAFF. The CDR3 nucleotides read TGCAGCGTCCGGGACAAGGGACTTGTGGTTACTGAAGCTTTCTTT.

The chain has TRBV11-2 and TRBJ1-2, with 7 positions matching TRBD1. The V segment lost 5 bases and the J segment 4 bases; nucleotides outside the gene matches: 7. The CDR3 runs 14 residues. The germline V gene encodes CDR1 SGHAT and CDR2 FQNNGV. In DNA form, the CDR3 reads TGTGCCAGCAGCCAAGATCGACAGGGCTATGGCTACACCTTC. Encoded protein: CASSQDRQGYGYTF.

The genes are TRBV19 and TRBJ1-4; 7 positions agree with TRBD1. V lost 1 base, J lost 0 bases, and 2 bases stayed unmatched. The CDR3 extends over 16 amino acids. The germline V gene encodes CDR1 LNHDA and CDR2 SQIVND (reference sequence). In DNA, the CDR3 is TGTGCCAGTAGTATAGTTGGGACAGCAACTAATGAAAAACTGTTTTTT. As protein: CASSIVGTATNEKLFF.

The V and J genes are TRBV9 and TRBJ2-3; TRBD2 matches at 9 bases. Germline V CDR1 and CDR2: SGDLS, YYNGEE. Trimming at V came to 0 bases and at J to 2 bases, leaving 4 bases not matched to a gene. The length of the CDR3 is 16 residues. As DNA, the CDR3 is TGTGCCAGCAGCGTAGCGGCGGGGGGGATCACAGATACGCAGTATTTT. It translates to CASSVAAGGITDTQYF. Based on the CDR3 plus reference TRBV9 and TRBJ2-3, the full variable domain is DSGVTQTPKHLITATGQRVTLRCSPRSGDLSVYWYQQSLDQGLQFLIQYYNGEERAKGNILERFSAQQFPDLHSELNLSSLELGDSALYFCASSVAAGGITDTQYFGPGTRLTVL.

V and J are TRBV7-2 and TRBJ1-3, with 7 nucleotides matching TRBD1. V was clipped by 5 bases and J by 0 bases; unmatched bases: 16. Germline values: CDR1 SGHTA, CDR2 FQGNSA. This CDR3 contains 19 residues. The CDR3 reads CASSPRAQGHPGSGNTIYF. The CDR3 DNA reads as TGTGCCAGCAGCCCCAGGGCACAGGGGCATCCCGGCTCTGGAAACACCATATATTTT.

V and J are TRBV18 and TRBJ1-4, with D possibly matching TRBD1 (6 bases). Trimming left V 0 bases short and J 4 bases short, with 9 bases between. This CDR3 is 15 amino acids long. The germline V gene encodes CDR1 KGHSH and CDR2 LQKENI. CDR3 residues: CASSPPNRDNEKLFF. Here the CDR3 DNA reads TGTGCCAGCTCACCACCCAACAGGGATAATGAAAAACTGTTTTTT.

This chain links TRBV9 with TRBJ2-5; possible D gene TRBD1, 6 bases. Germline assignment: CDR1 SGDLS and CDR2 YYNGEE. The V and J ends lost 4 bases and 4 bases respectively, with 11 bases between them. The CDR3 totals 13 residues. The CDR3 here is CASSRTVGETQYF. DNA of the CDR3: TGTGCCAGCAGCCGGACAGTAGGAGAGACCCAGTACTTC.

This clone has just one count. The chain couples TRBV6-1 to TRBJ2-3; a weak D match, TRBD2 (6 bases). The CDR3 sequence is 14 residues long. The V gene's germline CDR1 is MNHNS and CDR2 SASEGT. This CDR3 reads CASSRDFLSIEQYF. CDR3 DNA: TGTGCATCCAGCCGGGACTTCCTTAGCATTGAGCAGTATTTT.

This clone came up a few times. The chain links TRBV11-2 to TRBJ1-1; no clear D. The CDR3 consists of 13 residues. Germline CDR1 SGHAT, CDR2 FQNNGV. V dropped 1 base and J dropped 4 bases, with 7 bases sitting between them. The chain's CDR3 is CASSLATTTEAFF. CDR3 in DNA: TGTGCCAGCAGCTTAGCCACAACCACTGAAGCTTTCTTT.

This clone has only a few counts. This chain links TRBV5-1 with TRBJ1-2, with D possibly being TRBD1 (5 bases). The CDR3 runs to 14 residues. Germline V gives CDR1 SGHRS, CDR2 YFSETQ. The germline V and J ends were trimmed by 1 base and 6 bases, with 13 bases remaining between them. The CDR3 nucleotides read TGCGCCAGCAGCTTGTCGCGGACAAGCAATGGCTACACCTTC. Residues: CASSLSRTSNGYTF.

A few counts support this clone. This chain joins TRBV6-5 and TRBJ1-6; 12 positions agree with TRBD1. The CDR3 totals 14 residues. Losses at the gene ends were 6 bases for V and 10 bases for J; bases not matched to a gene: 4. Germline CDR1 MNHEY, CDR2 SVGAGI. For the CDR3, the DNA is TGTGCCAGCAGCGGGACAGGGGGCGGCTCACCCCTCCACTTT. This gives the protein CASSGTGGGSPLHF.

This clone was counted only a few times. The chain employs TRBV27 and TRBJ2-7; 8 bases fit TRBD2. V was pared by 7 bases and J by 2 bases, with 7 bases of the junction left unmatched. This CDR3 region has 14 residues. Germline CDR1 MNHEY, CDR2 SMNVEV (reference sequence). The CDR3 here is CASKWSGGTYEQYF. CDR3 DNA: TGTGCCAGCAAGTGGAGCGGGGGAACCTACGAGCAGTACTTC.

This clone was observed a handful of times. The CDR3 bases are TGTGCCATCAGGAGGGGGGATGAGCAGTTCTTC. Translated: CAIRRGDEQFF. This rearrangement joins TRBV10-3 to TRBJ2-1; D may correspond to TRBD1 or TRBD2 (6 bases each). The CDR3 runs to 11 residues. Trimming left V 6 bases short and J 8 bases short, with 8 bases between. Germline CDR1 reads ENHRY; CDR2 reads SYGVKD.

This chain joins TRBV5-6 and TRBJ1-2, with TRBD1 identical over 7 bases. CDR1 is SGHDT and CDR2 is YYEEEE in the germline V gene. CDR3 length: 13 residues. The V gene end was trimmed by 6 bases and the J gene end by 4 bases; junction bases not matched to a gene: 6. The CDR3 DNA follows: TGTGCCAGCATGGAGACAGGGCTCTATGGCTACACCTTC. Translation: CASMETGLYGYTF.

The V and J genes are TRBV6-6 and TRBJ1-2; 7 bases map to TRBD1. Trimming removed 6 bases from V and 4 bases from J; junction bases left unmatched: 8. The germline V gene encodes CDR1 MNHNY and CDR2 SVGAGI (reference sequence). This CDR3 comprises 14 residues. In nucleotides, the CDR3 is TGTGCCAGCAGCCCAGACAGGGTGGGCTATGGCTACACCTTC. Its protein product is CASSPDRVGYGYTF.

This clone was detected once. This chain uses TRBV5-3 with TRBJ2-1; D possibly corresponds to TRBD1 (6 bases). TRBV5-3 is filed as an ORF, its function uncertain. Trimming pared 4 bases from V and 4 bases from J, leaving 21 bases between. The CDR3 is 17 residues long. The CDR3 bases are TGTGCCAGAAGCCGAACTCCGACAGGCGCGTTATACAATGAGCAGTTCTTC. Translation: CARSRTPTGALYNEQFF.

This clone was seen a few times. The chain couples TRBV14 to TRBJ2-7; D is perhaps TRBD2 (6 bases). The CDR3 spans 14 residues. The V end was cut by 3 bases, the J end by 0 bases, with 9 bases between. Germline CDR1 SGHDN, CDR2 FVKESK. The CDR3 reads CASSQYGGSYEQYF. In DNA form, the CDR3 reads TGTGCCAGCAGCCAGTACGGGGGCTCCTACGAGCAGTACTTC.

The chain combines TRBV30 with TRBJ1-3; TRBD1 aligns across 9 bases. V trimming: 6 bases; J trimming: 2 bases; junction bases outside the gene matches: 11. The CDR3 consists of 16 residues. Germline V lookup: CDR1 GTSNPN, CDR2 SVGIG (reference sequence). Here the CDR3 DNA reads TGTGCCTGTCCGGGACAGGGAACTGCTGCTGGAAACACCATATATTTT. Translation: CACPGQGTAAGNTIYF.

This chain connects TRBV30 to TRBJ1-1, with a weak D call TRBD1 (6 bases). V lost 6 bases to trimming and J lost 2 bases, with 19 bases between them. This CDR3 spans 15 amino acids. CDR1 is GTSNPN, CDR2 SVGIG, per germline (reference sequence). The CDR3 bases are TGTGCCTGTCCGGGGGCCGGACACTCAAACACTGAAGCTTTCTTT. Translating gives CACPGAGHSNTEAFF.

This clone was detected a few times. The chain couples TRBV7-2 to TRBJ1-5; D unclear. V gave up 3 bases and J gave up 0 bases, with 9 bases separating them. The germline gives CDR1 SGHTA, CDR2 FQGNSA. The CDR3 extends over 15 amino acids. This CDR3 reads CASSFGLYSNQPQHF. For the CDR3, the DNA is TGTGCCAGCAGCTTCGGTTTGTATAGCAATCAGCCCCAGCATTTT.

The CDR3 region is CASVGTAGNTIYF. Here the CDR3 DNA reads TGTGCCAGCGTTGGCACAGCAGGAAACACCATATATTTT. The chain is built from TRBV28 and TRBJ1-3; D is unresolved. CDR1 MDHEN and CDR2 SYDVKM come from the germline V gene. The V and J ends lost 8 bases and 4 bases respectively, with 12 bases between them. The CDR3 loop spans 13 amino acids.

The CDR3 nucleotides are TGCGCCAGCAGCCTGGGACACTCTGGGGATACGCAGTATTTT. This codes for CASSLGHSGDTQYF. This chain uses TRBV5-1 with TRBJ2-3; perhaps TRBD1 as D (6 bases). The germline V gene has CDR1 SGHRS and CDR2 YFSETQ. The CDR3 has 14 amino acids. Trimming took 4 bases from V and 6 from J, leaving 15 bases between them.

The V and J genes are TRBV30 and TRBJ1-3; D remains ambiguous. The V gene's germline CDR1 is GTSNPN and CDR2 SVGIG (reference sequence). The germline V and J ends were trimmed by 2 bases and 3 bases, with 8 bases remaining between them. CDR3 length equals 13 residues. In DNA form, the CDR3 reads TGTGCCTGGAGTATAAGCCGTGGAAACACCATATATTTT. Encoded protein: CAWSISRGNTIYF.

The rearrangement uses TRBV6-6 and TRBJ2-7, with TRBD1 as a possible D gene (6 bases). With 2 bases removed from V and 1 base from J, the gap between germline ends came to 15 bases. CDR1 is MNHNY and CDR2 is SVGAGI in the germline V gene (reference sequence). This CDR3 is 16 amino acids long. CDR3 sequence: CASSYPNRDKSYEQYF. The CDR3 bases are TGTGCCAGCAGTTACCCAAACCGGGACAAGTCCTACGAGCAGTACTTC.